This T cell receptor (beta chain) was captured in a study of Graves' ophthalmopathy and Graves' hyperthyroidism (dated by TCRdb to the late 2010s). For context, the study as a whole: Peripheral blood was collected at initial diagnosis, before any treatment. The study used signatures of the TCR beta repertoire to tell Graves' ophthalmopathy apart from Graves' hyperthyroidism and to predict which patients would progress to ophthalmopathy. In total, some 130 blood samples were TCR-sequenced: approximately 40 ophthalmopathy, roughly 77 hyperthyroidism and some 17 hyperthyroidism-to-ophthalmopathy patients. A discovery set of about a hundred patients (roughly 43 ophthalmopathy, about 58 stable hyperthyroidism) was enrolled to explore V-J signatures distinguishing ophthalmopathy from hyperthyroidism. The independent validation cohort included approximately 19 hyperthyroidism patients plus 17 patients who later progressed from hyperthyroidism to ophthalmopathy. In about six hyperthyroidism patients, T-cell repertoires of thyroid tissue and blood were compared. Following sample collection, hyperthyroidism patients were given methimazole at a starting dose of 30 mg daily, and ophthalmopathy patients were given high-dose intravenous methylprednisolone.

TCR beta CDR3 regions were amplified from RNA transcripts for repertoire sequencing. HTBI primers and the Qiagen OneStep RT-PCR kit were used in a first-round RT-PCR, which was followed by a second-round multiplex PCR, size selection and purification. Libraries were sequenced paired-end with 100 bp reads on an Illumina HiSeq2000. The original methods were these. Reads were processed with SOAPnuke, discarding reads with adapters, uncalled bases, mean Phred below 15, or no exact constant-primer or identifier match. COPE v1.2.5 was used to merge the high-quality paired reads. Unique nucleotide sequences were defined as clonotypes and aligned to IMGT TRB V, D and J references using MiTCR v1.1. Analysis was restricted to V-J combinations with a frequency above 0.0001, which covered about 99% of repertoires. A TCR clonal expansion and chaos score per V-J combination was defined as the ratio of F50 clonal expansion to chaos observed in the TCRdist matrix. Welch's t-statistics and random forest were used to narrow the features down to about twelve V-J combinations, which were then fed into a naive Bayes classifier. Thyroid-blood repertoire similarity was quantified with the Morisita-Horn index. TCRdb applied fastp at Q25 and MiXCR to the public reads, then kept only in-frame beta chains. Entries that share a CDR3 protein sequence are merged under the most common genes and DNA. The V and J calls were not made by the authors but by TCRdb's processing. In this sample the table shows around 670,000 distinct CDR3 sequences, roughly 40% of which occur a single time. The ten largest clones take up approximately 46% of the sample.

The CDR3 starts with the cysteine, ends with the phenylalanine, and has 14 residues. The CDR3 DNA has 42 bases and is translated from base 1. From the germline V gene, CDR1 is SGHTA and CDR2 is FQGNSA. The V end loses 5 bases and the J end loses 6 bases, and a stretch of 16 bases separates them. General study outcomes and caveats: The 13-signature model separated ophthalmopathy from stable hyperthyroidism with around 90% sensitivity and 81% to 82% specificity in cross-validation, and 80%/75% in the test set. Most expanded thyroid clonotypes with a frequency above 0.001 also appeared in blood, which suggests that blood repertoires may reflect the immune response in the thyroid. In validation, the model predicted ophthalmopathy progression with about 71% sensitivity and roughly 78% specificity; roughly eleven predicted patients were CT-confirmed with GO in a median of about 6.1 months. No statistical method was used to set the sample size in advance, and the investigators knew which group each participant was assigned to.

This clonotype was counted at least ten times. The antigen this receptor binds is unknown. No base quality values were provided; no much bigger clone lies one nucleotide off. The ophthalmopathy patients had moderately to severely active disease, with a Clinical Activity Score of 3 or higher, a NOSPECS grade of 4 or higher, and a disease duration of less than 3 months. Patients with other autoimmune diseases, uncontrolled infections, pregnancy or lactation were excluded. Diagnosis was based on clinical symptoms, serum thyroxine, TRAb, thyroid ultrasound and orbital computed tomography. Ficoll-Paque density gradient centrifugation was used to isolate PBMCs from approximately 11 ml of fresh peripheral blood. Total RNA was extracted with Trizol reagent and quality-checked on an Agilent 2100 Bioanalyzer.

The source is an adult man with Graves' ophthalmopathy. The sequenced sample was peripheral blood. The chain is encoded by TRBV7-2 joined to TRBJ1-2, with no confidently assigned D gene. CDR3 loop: CASSLGSGRDGYTF. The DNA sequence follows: TGTGCCAGCAGCCTAGGGAGCGGGCGTGATGGCTACACCTTC. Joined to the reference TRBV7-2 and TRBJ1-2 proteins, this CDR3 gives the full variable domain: GAGVSQSPSNKVTEKGKDVELRCDPISGHTALYWYRQSLGQGLEFLIYFQGNSAPDKSGLPSDRFSAERTGGSVSTLTIQRTQQEDSAVYLCASSLGSGRDGYTFGSGTRLTVV.